This paragraph reports one TCR beta chain. Original analysis: Reference gene primer amplification in the assay estimated nucleated cell counts. Sequencing used immunoSEQ multiplex PCR; TCRdb keeps in-frame clones, though not all of them. Clonal size and the V and J genes are those of that table, whereas D and trimming came from the DNA. Here the sample spans about 55,000 clones, approximately 85% being singletons. This entry belongs to a study of blood T cell repertoires in COVID-19. Turning to the study itself: Samples came from the United States, Italy and Spain, spanning acute and convalescent COVID-19. PBMCs, B-cell-depleted T cells, or T cells were the source of the cDNA or gDNA that made up the material.

The germline V and J ends were trimmed by 8 bases and 0 bases, with 23 bases remaining between them. The germline CDR1 and CDR2 sequences are KGHSH and LQKENI. The CDR3 has 17 amino acids. The chain recombines TRBV18 with TRBJ2-7, with a tentative D call TRBD1 (6 bases). The clonotype originates from a human donor in a cohort sampled during active COVID-19. Material for sequencing was peripheral blood. The CDR3 DNA follows: TGTGCCAGCCTAGGGCAGGGGTGGCCACCATACTCCTACGAGCAGTACTTC. Protein: CASLGQGWPPYSYEQYF.